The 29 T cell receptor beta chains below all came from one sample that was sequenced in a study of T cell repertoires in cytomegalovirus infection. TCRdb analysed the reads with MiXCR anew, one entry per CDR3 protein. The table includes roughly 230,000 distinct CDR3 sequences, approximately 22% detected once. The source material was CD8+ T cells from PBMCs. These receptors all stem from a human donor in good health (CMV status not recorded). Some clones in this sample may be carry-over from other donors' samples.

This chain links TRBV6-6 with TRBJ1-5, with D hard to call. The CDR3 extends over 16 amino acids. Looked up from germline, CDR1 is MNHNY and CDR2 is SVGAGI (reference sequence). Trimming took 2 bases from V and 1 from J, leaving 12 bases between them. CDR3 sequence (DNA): TGTGCCAGCAGTTACCTCGATTGGCGGAGCAATCAGCCCCAGCATTTT. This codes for CASSYLDWRSNQPQHF.

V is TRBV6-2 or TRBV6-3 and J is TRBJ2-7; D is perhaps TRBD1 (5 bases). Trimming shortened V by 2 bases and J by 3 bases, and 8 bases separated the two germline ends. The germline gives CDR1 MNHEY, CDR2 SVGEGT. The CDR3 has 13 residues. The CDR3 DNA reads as TGTGCCAGCAGTTACGACAGCGACTACGAGCAGTACTTC. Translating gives CASSYDSDYEQYF.

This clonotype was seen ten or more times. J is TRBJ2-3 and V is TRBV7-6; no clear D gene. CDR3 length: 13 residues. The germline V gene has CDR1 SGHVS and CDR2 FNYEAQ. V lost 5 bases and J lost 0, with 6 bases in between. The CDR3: CASSRPSTDTQYF. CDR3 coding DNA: TGTGCCAGCAGCCGTCCCAGCACAGATACGCAGTATTTT.

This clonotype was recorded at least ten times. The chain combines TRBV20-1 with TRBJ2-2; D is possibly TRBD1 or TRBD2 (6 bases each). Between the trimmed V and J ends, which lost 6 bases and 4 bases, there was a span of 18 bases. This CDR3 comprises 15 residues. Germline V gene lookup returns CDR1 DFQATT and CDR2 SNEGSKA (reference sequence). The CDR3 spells CSAGGARGSTGELFF. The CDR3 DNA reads TGCAGTGCCGGAGGGGCCAGGGGCAGCACCGGGGAGCTGTTTTTT.

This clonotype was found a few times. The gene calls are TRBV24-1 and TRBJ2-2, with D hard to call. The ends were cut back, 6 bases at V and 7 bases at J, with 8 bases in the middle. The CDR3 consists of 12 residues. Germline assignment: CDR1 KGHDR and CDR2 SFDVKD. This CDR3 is CATSFWDGELFF. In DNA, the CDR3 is TGTGCCACCAGTTTTTGGGACGGGGAGCTGTTTTTT.

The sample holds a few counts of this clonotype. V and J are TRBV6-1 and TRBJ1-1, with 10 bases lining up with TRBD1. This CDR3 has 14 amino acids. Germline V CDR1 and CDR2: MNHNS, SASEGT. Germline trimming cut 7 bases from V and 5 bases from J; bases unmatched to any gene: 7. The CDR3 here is CASTRQGAVTEAFF. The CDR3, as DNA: TGTGCCAGCACCCGACAGGGGGCGGTTACTGAAGCTTTCTTT.

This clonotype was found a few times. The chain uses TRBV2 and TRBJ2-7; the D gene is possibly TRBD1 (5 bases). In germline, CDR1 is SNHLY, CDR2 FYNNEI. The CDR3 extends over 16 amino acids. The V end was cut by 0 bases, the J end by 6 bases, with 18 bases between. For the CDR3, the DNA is TGTGCCAGCAGTGAAGCGCGTGGACACGATTGGGGCGAGCAGTACTTC. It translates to CASSEARGHDWGEQYF.

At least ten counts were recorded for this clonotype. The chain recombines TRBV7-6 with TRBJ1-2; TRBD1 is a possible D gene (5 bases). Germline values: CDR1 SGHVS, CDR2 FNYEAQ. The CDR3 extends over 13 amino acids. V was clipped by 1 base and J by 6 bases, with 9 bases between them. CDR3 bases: TGTGCCAGCAGCTTAGTAACGACAGATGGCTACACCTTC. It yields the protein CASSLVTTDGYTF.

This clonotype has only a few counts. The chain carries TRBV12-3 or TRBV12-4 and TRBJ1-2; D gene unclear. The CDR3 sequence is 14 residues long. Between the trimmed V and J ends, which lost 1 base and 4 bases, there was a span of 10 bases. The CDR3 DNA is TGTGCCAGCAGTTTAGGCGCGGACTCCTATGGCTACACCTTC. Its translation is CASSLGADSYGYTF.

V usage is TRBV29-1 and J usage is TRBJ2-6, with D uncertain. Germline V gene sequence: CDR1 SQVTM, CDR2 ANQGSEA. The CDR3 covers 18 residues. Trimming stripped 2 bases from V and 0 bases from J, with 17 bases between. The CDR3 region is CSVEQEPTPSSGANVLTF. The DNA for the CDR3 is TGCAGCGTTGAACAGGAGCCCACCCCTAGCTCTGGGGCCAACGTCCTGACTTTC.

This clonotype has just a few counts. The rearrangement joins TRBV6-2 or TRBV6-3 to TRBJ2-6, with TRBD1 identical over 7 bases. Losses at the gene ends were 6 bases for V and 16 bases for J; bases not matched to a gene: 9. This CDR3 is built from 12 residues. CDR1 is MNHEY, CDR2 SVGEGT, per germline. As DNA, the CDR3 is TGTGCCAGCAGCCCAGGGGGTACGTCTCTGACTTTC. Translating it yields CASSPGGTSLTF.

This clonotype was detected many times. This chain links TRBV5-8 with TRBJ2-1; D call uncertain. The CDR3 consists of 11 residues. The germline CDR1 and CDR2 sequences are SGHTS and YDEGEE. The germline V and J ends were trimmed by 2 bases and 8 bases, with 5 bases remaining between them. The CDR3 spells CASSFFDEQFF. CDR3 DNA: TGTGCCAGCAGCTTTTTCGATGAGCAGTTCTTC.

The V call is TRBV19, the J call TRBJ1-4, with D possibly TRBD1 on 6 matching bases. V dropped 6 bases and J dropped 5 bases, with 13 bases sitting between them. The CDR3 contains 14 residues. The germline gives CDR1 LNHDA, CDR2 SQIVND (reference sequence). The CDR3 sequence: CASSPDSENEKLFF. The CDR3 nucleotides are TGTGCCAGTAGCCCGGACAGTGAGAATGAAAAACTGTTTTTT.

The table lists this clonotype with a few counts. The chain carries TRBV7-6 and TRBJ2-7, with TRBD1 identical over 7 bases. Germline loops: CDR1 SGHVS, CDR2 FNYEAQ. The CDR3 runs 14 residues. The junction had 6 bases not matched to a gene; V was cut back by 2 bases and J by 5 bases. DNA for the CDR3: TGTGCCAGCAGCTTACGGCGACAGGGTGACGAGCAGTACTTC. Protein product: CASSLRRQGDEQYF.

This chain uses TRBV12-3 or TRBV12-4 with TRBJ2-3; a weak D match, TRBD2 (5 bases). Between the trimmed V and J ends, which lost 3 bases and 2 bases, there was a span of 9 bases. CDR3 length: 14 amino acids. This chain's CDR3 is CASSFGAVTDTQYF. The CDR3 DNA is TGTGCCAGCAGTTTTGGAGCGGTCACAGATACGCAGTATTTT.

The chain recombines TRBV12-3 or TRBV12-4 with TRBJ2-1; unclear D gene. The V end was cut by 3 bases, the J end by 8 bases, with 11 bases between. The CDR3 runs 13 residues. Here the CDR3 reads CASSFMRRDEQFF. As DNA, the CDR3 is TGTGCCAGCAGTTTCATGAGGAGAGATGAGCAGTTCTTC.

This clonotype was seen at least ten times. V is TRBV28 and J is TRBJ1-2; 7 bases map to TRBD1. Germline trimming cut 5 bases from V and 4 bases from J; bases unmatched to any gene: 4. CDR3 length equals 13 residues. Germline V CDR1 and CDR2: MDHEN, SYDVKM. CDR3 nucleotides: TGTGCCAGCAGTCCCCGGGACAGCTATGGCTACACCTTC. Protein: CASSPRDSYGYTF.

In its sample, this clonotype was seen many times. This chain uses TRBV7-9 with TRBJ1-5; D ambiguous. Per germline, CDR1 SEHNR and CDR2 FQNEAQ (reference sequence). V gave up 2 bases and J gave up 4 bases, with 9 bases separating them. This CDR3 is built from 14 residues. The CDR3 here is CASSLLDGNQPQHF. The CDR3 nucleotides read TGTGCCAGCAGCTTATTGGATGGGAATCAGCCCCAGCATTTT.

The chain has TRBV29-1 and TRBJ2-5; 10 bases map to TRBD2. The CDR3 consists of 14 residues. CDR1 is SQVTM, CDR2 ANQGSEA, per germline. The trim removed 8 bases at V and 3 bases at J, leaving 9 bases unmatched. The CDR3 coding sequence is TGCAGCATCCCCGGGCTAGCGGGGGAAGAGACCCAGTACTTC. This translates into CSIPGLAGEETQYF. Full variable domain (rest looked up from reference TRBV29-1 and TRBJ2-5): SAVISQKPSRDICQRGTSLTIQCQVDSQVTMMFWYRQQPGQSLTLIATANQGSEATYESGFVIDKFPISRPNLTFSTLTVSNMSPEDSSIYLCSIPGLAGEETQYFGPGTRLLVL.

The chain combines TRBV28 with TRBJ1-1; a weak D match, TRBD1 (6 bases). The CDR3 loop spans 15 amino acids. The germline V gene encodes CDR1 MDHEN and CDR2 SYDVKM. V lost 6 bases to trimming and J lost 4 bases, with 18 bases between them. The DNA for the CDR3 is TGTGCCAGCAGGGTATATGGGGAGGGGGTCACTGAAGCTTTCTTT. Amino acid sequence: CASRVYGEGVTEAFF.

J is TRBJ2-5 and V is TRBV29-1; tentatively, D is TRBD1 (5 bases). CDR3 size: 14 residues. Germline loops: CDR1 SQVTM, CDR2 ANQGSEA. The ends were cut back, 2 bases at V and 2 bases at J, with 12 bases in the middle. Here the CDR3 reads CSVEPGHFQETQYF. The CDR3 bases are TGCAGCGTTGAACCCGGACATTTTCAAGAGACCCAGTACTTC. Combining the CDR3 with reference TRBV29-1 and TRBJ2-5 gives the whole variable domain SAVISQKPSRDICQRGTSLTIQCQVDSQVTMMFWYRQQPGQSLTLIATANQGSEATYESGFVIDKFPISRPNLTFSTLTVSNMSPEDSSIYLCSVEPGHFQETQYFGPGTRLLVL.

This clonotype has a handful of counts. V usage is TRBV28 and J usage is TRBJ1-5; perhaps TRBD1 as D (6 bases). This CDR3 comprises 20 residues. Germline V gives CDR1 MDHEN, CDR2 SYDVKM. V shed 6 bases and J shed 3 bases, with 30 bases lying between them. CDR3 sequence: CASRPTLTKTGDLANQPQHF. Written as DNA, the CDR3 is TGTGCCAGCAGGCCAACCCTAACTAAGACAGGAGACTTAGCCAATCAGCCCCAGCATTTT.

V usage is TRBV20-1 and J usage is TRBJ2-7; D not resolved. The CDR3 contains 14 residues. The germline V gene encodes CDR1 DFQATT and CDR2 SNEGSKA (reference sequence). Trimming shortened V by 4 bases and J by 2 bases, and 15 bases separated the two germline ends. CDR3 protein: CSATSERTTYEQYF. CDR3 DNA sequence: TGCAGTGCTACCTCAGAGCGAACGACCTACGAGCAGTACTTC.

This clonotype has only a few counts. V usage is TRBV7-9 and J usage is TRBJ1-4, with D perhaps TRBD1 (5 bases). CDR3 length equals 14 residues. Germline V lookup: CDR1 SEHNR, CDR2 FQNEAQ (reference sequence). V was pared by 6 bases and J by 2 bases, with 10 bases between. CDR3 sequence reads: CASSFGGTNEKLFF. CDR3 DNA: TGTGCCAGCAGTTTCGGGGGGACTAATGAAAAACTGTTTTTT.

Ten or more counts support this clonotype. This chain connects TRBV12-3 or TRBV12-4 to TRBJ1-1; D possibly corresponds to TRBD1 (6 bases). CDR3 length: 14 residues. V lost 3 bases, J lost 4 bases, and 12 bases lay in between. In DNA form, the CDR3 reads TGTGCCAGCAGTTTTGAGATACAGGGCACTGAAGCTTTCTTT. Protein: CASSFEIQGTEAFF.

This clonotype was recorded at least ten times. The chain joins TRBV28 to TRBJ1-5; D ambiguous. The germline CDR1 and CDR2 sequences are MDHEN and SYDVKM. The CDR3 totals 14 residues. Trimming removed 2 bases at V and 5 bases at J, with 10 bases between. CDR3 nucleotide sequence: TGTGCCAGCAGTTTAGCAGGCCTATATCAGCCCCAGCATTTT. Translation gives CASSLAGLYQPQHF.

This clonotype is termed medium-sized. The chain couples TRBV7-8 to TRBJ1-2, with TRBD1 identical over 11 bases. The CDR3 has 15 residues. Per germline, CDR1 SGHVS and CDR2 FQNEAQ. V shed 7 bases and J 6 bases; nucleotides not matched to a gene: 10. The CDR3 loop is CASTNADRGLDGYTF. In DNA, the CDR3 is TGTGCCAGCACCAACGCGGACAGGGGGCTTGATGGCTACACCTTC.

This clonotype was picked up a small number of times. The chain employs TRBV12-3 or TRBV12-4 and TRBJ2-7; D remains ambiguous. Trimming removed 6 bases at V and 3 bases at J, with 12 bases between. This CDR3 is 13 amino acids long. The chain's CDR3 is CASSPGSYYEQYF. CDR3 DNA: TGTGCCAGCAGCCCCGGATCCTACTACGAGCAGTACTTC.

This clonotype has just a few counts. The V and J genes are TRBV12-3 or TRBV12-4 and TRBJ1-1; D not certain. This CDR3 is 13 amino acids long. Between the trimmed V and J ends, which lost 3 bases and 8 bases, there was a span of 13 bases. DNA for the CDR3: TGTGCCAGCAGTTTTCCGCCTGGGGAGGAAGCTTTCTTT. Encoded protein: CASSFPPGEEAFF.